This TCR beta chain was sequenced in a study of shared clonotypes between healthy human individuals. Assay used: immunoSEQ multiplex PCR; TCRdb lists only in-frame clones, some missing. The table lists fewer than 1.8 million clones, around 98.5% of them singletons. This CDR3 has 16 amino acids. The germline gives CDR1 SNHLY, CDR2 FYNNEI. V lost 3 bases and J lost 0, with 12 bases in between. This sequence originates from a man aged 25 to 45 in good health. The rearrangement links TRBV2 to TRBJ1-3, with D possibly matching TRBD1 (5 bases). Sequenced sample: naive CD4+ T cells sorted from blood. Subset specified: CD45RA+ positively selected. The CDR3 DNA follows: TGTGCCAGCAGTGACCCGGGACGGATCTCTGGAAACACCATATATTTT. The encoded protein is CASSDPGRISGNTIYF.